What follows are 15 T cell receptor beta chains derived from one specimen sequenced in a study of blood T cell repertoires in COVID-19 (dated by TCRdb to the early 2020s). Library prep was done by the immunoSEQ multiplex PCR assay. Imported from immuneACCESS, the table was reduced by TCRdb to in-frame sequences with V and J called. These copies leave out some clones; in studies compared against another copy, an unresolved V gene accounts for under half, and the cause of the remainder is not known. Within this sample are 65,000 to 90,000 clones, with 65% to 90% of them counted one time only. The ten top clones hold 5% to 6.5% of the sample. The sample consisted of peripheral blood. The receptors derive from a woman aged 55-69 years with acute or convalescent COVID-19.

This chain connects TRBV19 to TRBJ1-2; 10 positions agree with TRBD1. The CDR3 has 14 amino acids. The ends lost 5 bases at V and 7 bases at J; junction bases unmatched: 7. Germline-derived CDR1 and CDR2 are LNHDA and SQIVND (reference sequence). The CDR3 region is CASSPDRGQGGYTF. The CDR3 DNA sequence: TGTGCCAGTAGTCCAGACAGGGGGCAGGGTGGCTACACCTTC.

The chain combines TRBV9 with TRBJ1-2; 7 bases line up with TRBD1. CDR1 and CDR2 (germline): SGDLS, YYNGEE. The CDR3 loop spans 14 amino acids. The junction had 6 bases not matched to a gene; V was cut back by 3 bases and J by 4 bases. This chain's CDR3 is CASSEGASGYGYTF. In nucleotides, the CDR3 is TGTGCCAGCAGCGAGGGGGCCTCGGGCTATGGCTACACCTTC.

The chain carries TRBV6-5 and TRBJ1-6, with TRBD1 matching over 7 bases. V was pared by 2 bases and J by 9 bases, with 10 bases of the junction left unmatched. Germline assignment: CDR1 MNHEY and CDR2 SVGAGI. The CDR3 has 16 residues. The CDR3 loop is CASSYLRDSSFSPLHF. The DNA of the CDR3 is TGTGCCAGCAGTTACCTCCGGGACAGTTCTTTTTCACCCCTCCACTTT.

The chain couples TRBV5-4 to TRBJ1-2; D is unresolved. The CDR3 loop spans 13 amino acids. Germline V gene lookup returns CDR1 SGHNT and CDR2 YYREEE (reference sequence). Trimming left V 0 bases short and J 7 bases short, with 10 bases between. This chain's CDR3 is CASSLDGVGGYTF. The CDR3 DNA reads TGTGCCAGCAGCTTGGACGGGGTTGGTGGCTACACCTTC.

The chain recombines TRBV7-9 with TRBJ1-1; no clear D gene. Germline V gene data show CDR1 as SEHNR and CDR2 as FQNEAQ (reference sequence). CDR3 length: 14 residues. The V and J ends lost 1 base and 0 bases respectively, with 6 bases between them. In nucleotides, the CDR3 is TGTGCCAGCAGCTTAGAGAGTGTGAACACTGAAGCTTTCTTT. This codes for CASSLESVNTEAFF.

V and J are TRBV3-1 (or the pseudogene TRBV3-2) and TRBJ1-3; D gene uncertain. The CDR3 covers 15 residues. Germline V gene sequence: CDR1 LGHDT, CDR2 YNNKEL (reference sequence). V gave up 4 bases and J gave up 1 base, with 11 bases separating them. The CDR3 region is CASSLQLKSGNTIYF. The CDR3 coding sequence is TGTGCCAGCAGCCTCCAGTTAAAATCTGGAAACACCATATATTTT.

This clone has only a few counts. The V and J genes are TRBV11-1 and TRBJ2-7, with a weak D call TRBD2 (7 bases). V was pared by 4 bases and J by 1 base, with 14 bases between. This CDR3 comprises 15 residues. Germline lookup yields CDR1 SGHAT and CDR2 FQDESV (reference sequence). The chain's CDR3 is CASSSQAGASYEQYF. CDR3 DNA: TGTGCCAGCAGCTCCCAGGCGGGGGCTTCCTACGAGCAGTACTTC.

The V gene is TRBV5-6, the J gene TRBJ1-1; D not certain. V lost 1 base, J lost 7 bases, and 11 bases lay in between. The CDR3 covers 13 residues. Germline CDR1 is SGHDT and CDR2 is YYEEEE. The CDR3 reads CASSLRRGIEAFF. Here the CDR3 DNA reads TGTGCCAGCAGCTTGAGGCGAGGGATTGAAGCTTTCTTT.

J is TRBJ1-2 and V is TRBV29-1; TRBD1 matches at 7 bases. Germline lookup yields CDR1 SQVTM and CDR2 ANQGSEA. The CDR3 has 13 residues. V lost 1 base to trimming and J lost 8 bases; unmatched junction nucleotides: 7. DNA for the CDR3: TGCAGCGTTGAAGGCCGGACAGGCGACGGCTACACCTTC. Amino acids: CSVEGRTGDGYTF.

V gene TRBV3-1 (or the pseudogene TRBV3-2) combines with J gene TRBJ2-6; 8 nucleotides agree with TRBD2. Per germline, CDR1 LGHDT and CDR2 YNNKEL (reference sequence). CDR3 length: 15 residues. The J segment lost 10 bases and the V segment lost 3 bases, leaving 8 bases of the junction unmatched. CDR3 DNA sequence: TGTGCCAGCAGCCAGCCTACAAGCGGGGGAAACGTCCTGACTTTC. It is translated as CASSQPTSGGNVLTF.

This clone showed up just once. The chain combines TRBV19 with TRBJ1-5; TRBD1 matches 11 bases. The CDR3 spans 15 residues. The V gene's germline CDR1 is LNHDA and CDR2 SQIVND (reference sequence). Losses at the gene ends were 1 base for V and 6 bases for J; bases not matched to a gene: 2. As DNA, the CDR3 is TGTGCCAGTAGTATAGGGACAGGGGGCGGTCAGCCCCAGCATTTT. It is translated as CASSIGTGGGQPQHF.

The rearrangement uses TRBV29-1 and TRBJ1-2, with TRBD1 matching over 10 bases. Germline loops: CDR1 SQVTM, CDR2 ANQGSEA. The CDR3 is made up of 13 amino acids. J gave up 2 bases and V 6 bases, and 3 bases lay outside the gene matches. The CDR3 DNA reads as TGCAGCGTCGGGACAGGGGCAAACTATGGCTACACCTTC. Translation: CSVGTGANYGYTF.

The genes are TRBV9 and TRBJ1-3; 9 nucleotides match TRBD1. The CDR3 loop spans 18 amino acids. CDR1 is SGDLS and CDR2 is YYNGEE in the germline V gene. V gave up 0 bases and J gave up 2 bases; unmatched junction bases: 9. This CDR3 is CASSVDIRTGETGNTIYF. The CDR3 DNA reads TGTGCCAGCAGCGTAGATATCCGGACAGGGGAAACTGGAAACACCATATATTTT.

CDR3 amino acids: CASSLVTGVDEKLFF. DNA for the CDR3: TGTGCCAGCAGCCTCGTAACAGGGGTGGATGAAAAACTGTTTTTT. V gene TRBV7-2 combines with J gene TRBJ1-4, with 7 bases fitting TRBD1. Trimming cost V 5 bases and J 6 bases; bases outside gene matches: 9. The CDR3 totals 15 residues. The germline V gene encodes CDR1 SGHTA and CDR2 FQGNSA.

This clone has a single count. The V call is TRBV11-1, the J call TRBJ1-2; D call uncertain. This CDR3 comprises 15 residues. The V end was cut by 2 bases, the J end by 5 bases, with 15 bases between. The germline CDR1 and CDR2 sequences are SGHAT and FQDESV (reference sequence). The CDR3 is CASSLKPYSFYGYTF. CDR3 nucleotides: TGTGCCAGCAGCTTAAAACCCTACAGCTTTTATGGCTACACCTTC.